Detailed here is one T cell receptor (beta chain). The antigen is undetermined. The trim removed 8 bases at V and 10 bases at J, leaving 10 bases unmatched. Germline-derived CDR1 and CDR2 are ENHRY and SYGVKD. This CDR3 has 15 residues. This specimen comes from a study of OX40 agonist ivuxolimab in advanced cancers. Profiling relied on immunoSEQ multiplex PCR, and the TCRdb table lists in-frame clones only, not all of them. The sample has around 100,000 clones, around 90% seen once. Study-wide results and limits: CD4+ and CD8+ blood T cells expanded clonally by week 6 at 0.1 to 3.0 mg/kg.

The TCR originated in an adult with an advanced solid tumor such as melanoma, head and neck, liver or kidney cancer. The V gene is TRBV10-3, the J gene TRBJ2-1, with TRBD2 matching over 14 bases. Sequencing used CD4+ or CD8+ T cells sorted from blood, obtained in a trial of the OX40 agonist ivuxolimab. The CDR3, as DNA: TGTGCCATCGGAACCGGGACTAGCGGGGGTAGAGAGCAGTTCTTC. Amino acid sequence: CAIGTGTSGGREQFF.